A selection of T cell receptor beta chains follows, all from one sample in a study of breast tumors, draining lymph nodes, adjacent tissues. TCRdb itself ran the multiplex PCR reads through MiXCR, one entry per CDR3 protein. The table has about 110,000 distinct CDR3 sequences, more than 30% seen once; the top ten hold 5.5% to 6%. Specimen: axillary lymph node tissue. These receptors all come from a female donor with breast cancer. Some clones in this sample may be carry-over from other donors' samples. Each CDR3 is given with its conserved first and last residue. A D gene is named only where the DNA matches it firmly. Expanded clones get a size class; other rows say once, few or many, or leave the size out.

D gene: NA; clone size: many; J gene: TRBJ2-1; V gene: TRBV19; CDR3 DNA: TGTGCCAGTGGACGAGCGATCCTACCAAACACCGGGACGGCGAACAATGAGCAGTTCTTC; CDR3 protein: CASGRAILPNTGTANNEQFF
D gene: TRBD2; clone size: NA; J gene: TRBJ2-3; V gene: TRBV15; CDR3 DNA: TGTGCCACCAGCAGAGGCAGCGGGGGGGCGGATACGCAGTATTTT; CDR3 protein: CATSRGSGGADTQYF
D gene: TRBD1; clone size: many; J gene: TRBJ1-2; V gene: TRBV13; CDR3 DNA: TGTGCCAGCAGCTTAGTAACAGGGGCTAAGGGCTACACCTTC; CDR3 protein: CASSLVTGAKGYTF
D gene: TRBD1; clone size: NA; J gene: TRBJ1-1; V gene: TRBV6-5; CDR3 DNA: TGTGCCAGCAACCCACAGGGGAGGGGGACTGAAGCTTTCTTT; CDR3 protein: CASNPQGRGTEAFF
D gene: NA; clone size: NA; J gene: TRBJ2-5; V gene: TRBV11-2; CDR3 DNA: TGTACCAGCAGTCCAAGTGATGCATACCAAGAGACCCAGTACTTC; CDR3 protein: CTSSPSDAYQETQYF
D gene: TRBD2; clone size: once; J gene: TRBJ2-5; V gene: TRBV6-2/TRBV6-3; CDR3 DNA: TGTGCCAGCAGTGCCCGGACTAGCGGGGGCTTCAGAGAGACCCAGTACTTC; CDR3 protein: CASSARTSGGFRETQYF
D gene: NA; clone size: few; J gene: TRBJ1-1; V gene: TRBV7-9; CDR3 DNA: TGTGCCAGCAGCTTACAGAGCATGAACACTGAAGCTTTCTTT; CDR3 protein: CASSLQSMNTEAFF
D gene: NA; clone size: many; J gene: TRBJ2-2; V gene: TRBV6-2/TRBV6-3; CDR3 DNA: TGTGCCAGCAGTACTCAGGGAGAGGTTACCGGGGAGCTGTTTTTT; CDR3 protein: CASSTQGEVTGELFF
D gene: NA; clone size: NA; J gene: TRBJ2-1; V gene: TRBV27; CDR3 DNA: TGTGCCAGCAGCCAGACCCAGCGGGGAGGGGGGAATGAGCAGTTCTTC; CDR3 protein: CASSQTQRGGGNEQFF
D gene: NA; clone size: many; J gene: TRBJ1-6; V gene: TRBV6-5; CDR3 DNA: TGTGCCAGCAGTCACCGCAGGTCGGAATCACCCCTCCACTTT; CDR3 protein: CASSHRRSESPLHF
D gene: NA; clone size: NA; J gene: TRBJ2-3; V gene: TRBV7-3; CDR3 DNA: TGTGCCAGCAGCTTAATGGGGGCAGATACGCAGTATTTT; CDR3 protein: CASSLMGADTQYF
D gene: NA; clone size: many; J gene: TRBJ2-3; V gene: TRBV5-1; CDR3 DNA: TGCGCCAGCAGCCCGGGGGACCCCACAGATACGCAGTATTTT; CDR3 protein: CASSPGDPTDTQYF
D gene: TRBD2; clone size: NA; J gene: TRBJ2-1; V gene: TRBV7-8; CDR3 DNA: TGTGCCAGCAGCTCGAAGGGGGCTAGCGGGAGTGGAACGTCACGTGAGCAGTTCTTC; CDR3 protein: CASSSKGASGSGTSREQFF
D gene: TRBD2; clone size: NA; J gene: TRBJ2-3; V gene: TRBV6-5; CDR3 DNA: TGTACCAGCAGCCCAGCGGGGCGTAGCACAGATACGCAGTATTTT; CDR3 protein: CTSSPAGRSTDTQYF
D gene: NA; clone size: NA; J gene: TRBJ2-6; V gene: TRBV5-6; CDR3 DNA: TGTGCCAGCAGCTTTAAGGGCTCTGGGGCCAACGTCCTGACTTTC; CDR3 protein: CASSFKGSGANVLTF
D gene: NA; clone size: NA; J gene: TRBJ2-6; V gene: TRBV20-1; CDR3 DNA: TGCAGTGCTAGGGATCAGGGGACCGGGGCCAACGTCCTGACTTTC; CDR3 protein: CSARDQGTGANVLTF
D gene: TRBD2; clone size: many; J gene: TRBJ2-5; V gene: TRBV29-1; CDR3 DNA: TGCAGCGTCTCCGGGACTAGGGAGACCCAGTACTTC; CDR3 protein: CSVSGTRETQYF
D gene: NA; clone size: many; J gene: TRBJ1-5; V gene: TRBV5-1; CDR3 DNA: TGCGCCAGCAGCTTGGTGGGGGTCGGCGGCAATCAGCCCCAGCATTTT; CDR3 protein: CASSLVGVGGNQPQHF
D gene: TRBD1; clone size: many; J gene: TRBJ1-2; V gene: TRBV10-3; CDR3 DNA: TGTGCCATCAGTGAAGTAGGGGGCACGAGTGGCTACACCTTC; CDR3 protein: CAISEVGGTSGYTF
D gene: NA; clone size: NA; J gene: TRBJ2-7; V gene: TRBV12-3/TRBV12-4; CDR3 DNA: TGTGCCAGCAGTTTAAACAGCCCCTACGAGCAGTACTTC; CDR3 protein: CASSLNSPYEQYF
D gene: NA; clone size: NA; J gene: TRBJ1-5; V gene: TRBV20-1; CDR3 DNA: TGCGGTGCTAGGGGACGGCTTAATCAGCCCCAGCATTTT; CDR3 protein: CGARGRLNQPQHF
D gene: NA; clone size: many; J gene: TRBJ2-3; V gene: TRBV5-4; CDR3 DNA: TGTGCCAGCAGTGGCCGTGACACAGATACGCAGTATTTT; CDR3 protein: CASSGRDTDTQYF
D gene: NA; clone size: many; J gene: TRBJ2-7; V gene: TRBV19; CDR3 DNA: TGTGCCAGTAGGTCCCGGGATTCCGGATACGAGCAGTACTTC; CDR3 protein: CASRSRDSGYEQYF
D gene: TRBD2; clone size: many; J gene: TRBJ2-1; V gene: TRBV5-1; CDR3 DNA: TGCGCCAGCAGCCGGGGGGAGCTTTTCGGGCGCGCCAATGAGCAGTTCTTC; CDR3 protein: CASSRGELFGRANEQFF
D gene: TRBD1; clone size: NA; J gene: TRBJ2-7; V gene: TRBV2; CDR3 DNA: TGCGCCAGCAGTGACAGGTCAGGGGGCTACGAGCAGTACTTC; CDR3 protein: CASSDRSGGYEQYF
D gene: TRBD2; clone size: many; J gene: TRBJ2-3; V gene: TRBV7-2; CDR3 DNA: TGTGCCAGCAGCTTAGGGGCGGGGGGGCCCGGAATTACGCAGTATTTT; CDR3 protein: CASSLGAGGPGITQYF
D gene: NA; clone size: many; J gene: TRBJ2-3; V gene: TRBV9; CDR3 DNA: TGTGCCAGCAGCGTAGCTGGGGACAATACGCAGTATTTT; CDR3 protein: CASSVAGDNTQYF
D gene: TRBD2; clone size: once; J gene: TRBJ2-7; V gene: TRBV7-9; CDR3 DNA: TGTGCCAGCAGCCAATCTGGCGGGAGATACTACGAGCAGTACTTC; CDR3 protein: CASSQSGGRYYEQYF